The present entry profiles one T cell receptor beta chain with its context. Its antigen target is currently unknown. Base qualities were left out, and no much larger clone turns up one base away. Whole blood was collected in K2EDTA tubes by collaborating institutions according to the institutions' own protocols. Collaborator samples were shipped for TCRbeta analysis as frozen whole blood, isolated PBMCs, or DNA extracted from either sample type. The record originates from a study of blood T cell repertoires in COVID-19 (dated by TCRdb to between 2020 and 2021). Regarding the complete study: Collaborator samples came from the United States, Italy and Spain and covered acute and convalescent phases of COVID-19. The prospective study material was composed of cDNA or gDNA derived from T cells, B-cell-depleted T cells, or PBMCs. The dataset comprised deeply sampled blood TCRbeta repertoires from subjects exposed to, actively infected with, or recovered from COVID-19. A freely available public database, intended as a resource for researchers studying the immune response to SARS-CoV-2, is where the repertoires were released. The samples were drawn from the first 160 participants of the ongoing ImmuneRACE study and from 1,254 subjects provided by 6 global collaborators. The sample metadata nearly always contained a de-identified subject ID, COVID-19 status, age in years and sex. Where HLA class I and class II types were available, the types were taken from metadata supplied by the sample provider, not from assay-based typing.

From cysteine to phenylalanine, the CDR3 is 12 amino acids long. The entry retains the CDR3 DNA only, 36 bases that are in frame from base 1. V loses 4 bases, J loses 7 bases, and the germline ends lie 12 bases apart. As encoded in the germline V gene (reference sequence), CDR1 is SGHNT while CDR2 is YYREEE. Broader findings and caveats from the paper: The quantity of clinical and demographic metadata differed by source and by participant and was supplied without curation.

The immunoSEQ Assay, a bias-controlled multiplex PCR, was used to amplify TCRbeta CDR3 regions from genomic DNA. Per the authors' processing: The number of nucleated cells in each sample was estimated from the amplification of reference gene primers within the assay. Sequence reads were collapsed and filtered to measure the absolute abundance of every unique TCRbeta CDR3 rearrangement. For each sample, productive Simpson clonality was calculated as the square root of Simpson's diversity index over productive rearrangements. This is the immuneACCESS table as TCRdb keeps it, with only in-frame sequences that have V and J called. A part of the clones is gone; compared with another copy, unresolved V genes explain less than half, and the rest is unexplained. The V and J calls and the clone size are those of that table, but D and trimming were determined from the DNA. This sample comprises around 200,000 clones, 70% to 90% of them detected only once. Clones ranked in the top ten supply about 6% of the sample.

The receptor chain draws on TRBV5-4 and TRBJ2-7, with the D gene not confidently named. Sample: peripheral blood. The clonotype comes from a man aged 80 or over with acute or convalescent COVID-19. The nucleotide sequence is given as TGTGCCAGCAGCCAGACTGTTGGGGAGCAGTACTTC. Its protein product is CASSQTVGEQYF.